This is a list of T cell receptor beta chains from one sample in a study of blood T cell repertoires in COVID-19. Profiling relied on immunoSEQ multiplex PCR, and the TCRdb table lists in-frame clones only, not all of them. The data show around 450,000 clones, around 90% seen once. Sequencing was done on a sample of PBMCs or T cells enriched from blood (not recorded which). The receptor source for this set is a woman between 18 and 29 years old who had recovered from COVID-19. CDR3s include the opening cysteine and the closing phenylalanine or tryptophan. D genes are given only for firm matches. Clone size is shown for a subset of rows, as once, few, many or a class of expanded clone.

v_call,clone_size,j_call,d_call,cdr3_nt,cdr3_aa
TRBV5-1,-,TRBJ1-6,-,TGCGCCAGCAGCTTGGAATCCACAGCCGGGGGATCACCCCTCTACTTT,CASSLESTAGGSPLYF
TRBV5-1,few,TRBJ1-6,-,TGCGCCAGCAGCTTGGTTTCTGGGGCGGAAAATTCACCCCTCCACTTT,CASSLVSGAENSPLHF
TRBV7-7,-,TRBJ1-1,-,TGTGCTAGCAGCTTGGCAGGGAAGAGAATGAACACTGAAGCTTTCTTT,CASSLAGKRMNTEAFF
TRBV5-1,once,TRBJ1-1,TRBD1,TGCGCCAGCAAGGGGACAGGGGAGTCCGAAGCTTTCTTT,CASKGTGESEAFF
TRBV7-9,-,TRBJ1-2,-,TGTGCCAGCAGCTTAGTTCGTGGGCCCCATGGCTACACCTTC,CASSLVRGPHGYTF
TRBV6-1,-,TRBJ1-4,TRBD1,TGTGCCAGCAGTGAAGCCGGACCAATTTCGGGACAGGGGAATGAAAAACTGTTTTTT,CASSEAGPISGQGNEKLFF
TRBV12-5,once,TRBJ1-1,TRBD1,TGTGCTAGTGGTTTCGCCACAGGGGGGTTCGAAGCTTTCTTT,CASGFATGGFEAFF
TRBV7-2,-,TRBJ1-2,TRBD1,TGTGCCAGCAGCTCCACCCGGGGACAGGAAAGCTATGGCTACACCTTC,CASSSTRGQESYGYTF
TRBV5-1,-,TRBJ2-3,TRBD2,TGCGCCAGCACTAGGGGCGGGGGGCCTGGCACAGATACGCAGTATTTT,CASTRGGGPGTDTQYF
TRBV18,few,TRBJ1-6,-,TGTGCCAGCTCCCGCACAGGACGATACGCACCCCTCCACTTT,CASSRTGRYAPLHF
TRBV3-1/TRBV3-2,-,TRBJ2-1,-,TGTGCCAGCAGCCAAGAAATTTCAGGGGATGAGCAGTTCTTC,CASSQEISGDEQFF
TRBV9,-,TRBJ2-7,-,TGTGCCAGCAGCGTAGGACCTTTTGGGGGGGCCGACGAGCAGTACTTC,CASSVGPFGGADEQYF
TRBV6-5,-,TRBJ1-5,-,TGTGCCAGCAGTTATGGGGGGGGCGGCAATCAGCCCCAGCATTTT,CASSYGGGGNQPQHF